One sample yielded the 11 T cell receptor beta chains listed below, sequenced in a study of OX40 agonist ivuxolimab in advanced cancers. Clones were read by immunoSEQ multiplex PCR, and TCRdb kept only the in-frame ones, dropping some. The table lists some 80,000 clones, around four fifths of them singletons, with just under 25% in the top ten. Sequenced material: CD4+ or CD8+ T cells sorted from blood, taken in a trial of the OX40 agonist ivuxolimab. Source of these receptors: an adult with an advanced solid tumor such as melanoma, head and neck, liver or kidney cancer.

The V call is TRBV9, the J call TRBJ2-5, with D unclear. CDR3 length: 14 residues. The V and J ends lost 4 bases and 5 bases respectively, with 15 bases between them. The germline V gene encodes CDR1 SGDLS and CDR2 YYNGEE. The CDR3 bases are TGTGCCAGCAGCCCCTGGCCCCTCGGGGAGACCCAGTACTTC. Translating it yields CASSPWPLGETQYF.

In DNA form, the CDR3 reads TGTGCCATCGACGGGAGCTCCTACGAGCAGTACTTC. It yields the protein CAIDGSSYEQYF. The rearrangement joins TRBV6-1 to TRBJ2-5; perhaps TRBD2 as D (6 bases). With the DNA end fitting TRBJ2-7 better, the J assignment may be wrong. CDR3 size: 12 residues. Germline CDR1 and CDR2: MNHNS and SASEGT.

The gene calls are TRBV30 and TRBJ1-1, with D unresolved. In germline, CDR1 is GTSNPN, CDR2 SVGIG (reference sequence). CDR3 length: 13 amino acids. Trimming left V 2 bases short and J 1 base short, with 8 bases between. In nucleotides, the CDR3 is TGTGCCTGGAGTCCTCAGCCGAACACTGAAGCTTTCTTT. It codes for CAWSPQPNTEAFF.

The J gene is TRBJ1-1, the V gene TRBV25-1; D unresolved. This CDR3 has 13 residues. The V gene lost 2 bases and the J gene lost 5 bases, with 9 bases spanning the gap. The germline V gene has CDR1 MGHDK and CDR2 SYGVNS. The CDR3 DNA follows: TGTGCCAGCAGTGAACGGGGTGGGACTGAAGCTTTCTTT. Amino acid sequence: CASSERGGTEAFF.

This chain connects TRBV6-5 to TRBJ2-2; D not certain. The germline V and J ends were trimmed by 6 bases and 4 bases, with 12 bases remaining between them. The CDR3 has 14 amino acids. CDR1 and CDR2 (germline): MNHEY, SVGAGI. In nucleotides, the CDR3 is TGTGCCAGCAGGCTGGAAATTGGCACCGGGGAGCTGTTTTTT. Its translation is CASRLEIGTGELFF.

This chain connects TRBV18 to TRBJ1-2; D is possibly TRBD1 (5 bases). The CDR3 sequence is 16 residues long. With 1 base removed from V and 4 bases from J, the gap between germline ends came to 16 bases. Germline V gives CDR1 KGHSH, CDR2 LQKENI. In DNA, the CDR3 is TGTGCCAGCTCACCACGGCTAAGGGGCGTGGGCTATGGCTACACCTTC. This sequence encodes CASSPRLRGVGYGYTF.

The chain couples TRBV27 to TRBJ2-1, with D hard to call. The germline gives CDR1 MNHEY, CDR2 SMNVEV (reference sequence). The germline V and J ends were trimmed by 1 base and 5 bases, with 0 bases remaining between them. The CDR3 consists of 11 residues. CDR3 in DNA: TGTGCCAGCAGTTTATACAATGAGCAGTTCTTC. Translation: CASSLYNEQFF.

Comment on this clone: One end of the junction is discordant with germline, which a read error may explain. The CDR3 DNA follows: TGTGCCAGCAGTCAAGAGACAGGATGGGTCTTC. This translates into CASSQETGWVF. This chain links TRBV6-5 with TRBJ1-2; a weak D match, TRBD1 (6 bases). The germline gives CDR1 MNHEY, CDR2 SVGAGI. CDR3 length: 11 amino acids.

The chain links TRBV5-4 to TRBJ1-2; D is uncertain. Looked up from germline, CDR1 is SGHNT and CDR2 is YYREEE (reference sequence). The CDR3 is 13 residues long. Trimming took off 0 bases at V and 8 bases at J, with 11 bases between the two ends. CDR3 amino acids: CASSLGREDGYTF. The CDR3 bases are TGTGCCAGCAGCTTGGGTAGGGAAGACGGCTACACCTTC.

V gene TRBV2 combines with J gene TRBJ2-3; weak D call: TRBD1 (6 bases). Germline lookup yields CDR1 SNHLY and CDR2 FYNNEI. The V gene lost 6 bases and the J gene lost 5 bases, with 15 bases spanning the gap. The CDR3 covers 14 residues. The chain's CDR3 is CASSPARGRDTQYF. CDR3 nucleotides: TGTGCCAGCAGCCCGGCGAGGGGGAGAGATACGCAGTATTTT.

This clone was observed a single time. This rearrangement joins TRBV2 to TRBJ1-6; TRBD1 aligns across 7 bases. The J segment lost 7 bases and the V segment lost 5 bases, leaving 8 bases of the junction unmatched. This CDR3 region has 15 residues. CDR1 and CDR2 (germline): SNHLY, FYNNEI. This CDR3 is CASSRTGGYNSPLHF. Written as DNA, the CDR3 is TGTGCCAGCAGTCGGACAGGCGGATACAATTCACCCCTCCACTTT. Looking up the rest from reference TRBV2 and TRBJ1-6 gives the full variable domain: EPEVTQTPSHQVTQMGQEVILRCVPISNHLYFYWYRQILGQKVEFLVSFYNNEISEKSEIFDDQFSVERPDGSNFTLKIRSTKLEDSAMYFCASSRTGGYNSPLHFGNGTRLTVT.